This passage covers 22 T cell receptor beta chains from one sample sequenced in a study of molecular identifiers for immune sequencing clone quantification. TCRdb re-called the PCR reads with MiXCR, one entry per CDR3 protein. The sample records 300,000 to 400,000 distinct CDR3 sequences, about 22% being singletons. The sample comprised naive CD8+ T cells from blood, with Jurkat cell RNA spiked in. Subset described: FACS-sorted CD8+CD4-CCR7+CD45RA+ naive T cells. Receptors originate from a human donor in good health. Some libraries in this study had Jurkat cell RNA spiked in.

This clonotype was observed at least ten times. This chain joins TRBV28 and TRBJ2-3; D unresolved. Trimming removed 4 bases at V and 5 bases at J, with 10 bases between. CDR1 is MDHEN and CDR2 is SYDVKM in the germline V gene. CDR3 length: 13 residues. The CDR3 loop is CASSWFSQDTQYF. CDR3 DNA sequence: TGTGCCAGCAGTTGGTTTTCGCAAGATACGCAGTATTTT.

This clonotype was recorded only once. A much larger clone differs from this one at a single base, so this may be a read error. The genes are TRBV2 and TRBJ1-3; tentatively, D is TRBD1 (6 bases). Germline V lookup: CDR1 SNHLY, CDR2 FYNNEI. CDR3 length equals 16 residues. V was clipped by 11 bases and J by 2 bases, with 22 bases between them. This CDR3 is CARTGAGGGTGNTIYF. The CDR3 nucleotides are TGTGCCCGCACCGGGGCCGGCGGGGGCACTGGAAACACCATATATTTT.

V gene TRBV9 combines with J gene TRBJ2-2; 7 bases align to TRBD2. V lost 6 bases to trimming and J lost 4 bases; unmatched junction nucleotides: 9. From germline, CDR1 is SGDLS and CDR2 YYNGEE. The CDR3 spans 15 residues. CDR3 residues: CASNPGRGVTGELFF. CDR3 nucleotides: TGTGCCAGCAACCCGGGACGGGGGGTCACCGGGGAGCTGTTTTTT. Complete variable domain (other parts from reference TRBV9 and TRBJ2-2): DSGVTQTPKHLITATGQRVTLRCSPRSGDLSVYWYQQSLDQGLQFLIQYYNGEERAKGNILERFSAQQFPDLHSELNLSSLELGDSALYFCASNPGRGVTGELFFGEGSRLTVL.

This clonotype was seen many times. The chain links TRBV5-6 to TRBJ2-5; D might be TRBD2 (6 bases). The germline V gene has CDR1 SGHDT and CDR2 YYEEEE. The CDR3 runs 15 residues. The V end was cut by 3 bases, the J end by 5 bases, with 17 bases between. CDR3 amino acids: CASSWEVDGLETQYF. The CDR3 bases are TGTGCCAGCAGCTGGGAGGTAGACGGCCTGGAGACCCAGTACTTC. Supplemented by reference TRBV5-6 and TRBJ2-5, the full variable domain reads DAGVTQSPTHLIKTRGQQVTLRCSPKSGHDTVSWYQQALGQGPQFIFQYYEEEERQRGNFPDRFSGHQFPNYSSELNVNALLLGDSALYLCASSWEVDGLETQYFGPGTRLLVL.

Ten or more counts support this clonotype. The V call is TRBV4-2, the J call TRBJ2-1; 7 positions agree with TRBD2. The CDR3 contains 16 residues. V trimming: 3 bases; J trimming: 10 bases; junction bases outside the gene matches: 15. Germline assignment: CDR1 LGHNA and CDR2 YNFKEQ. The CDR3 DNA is TGTGCCAGCAGCCAGGCGACTAGCTCTATGTTTTGGGAGCAGTTCTTC. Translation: CASSQATSSMFWEQFF.

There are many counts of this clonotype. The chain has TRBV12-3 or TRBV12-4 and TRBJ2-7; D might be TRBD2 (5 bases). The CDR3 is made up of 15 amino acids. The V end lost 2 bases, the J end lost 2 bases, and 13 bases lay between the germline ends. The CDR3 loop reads CASSLRGMGPYEQYF. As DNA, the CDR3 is TGTGCCAGCAGTTTACGGGGTATGGGTCCCTACGAGCAGTACTTC.

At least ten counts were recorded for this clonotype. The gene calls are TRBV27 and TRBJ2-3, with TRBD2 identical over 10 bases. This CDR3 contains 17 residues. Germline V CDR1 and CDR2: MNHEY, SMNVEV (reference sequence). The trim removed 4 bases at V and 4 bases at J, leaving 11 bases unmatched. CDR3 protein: CASSWGSSGRFADTQYF. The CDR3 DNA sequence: TGTGCCAGCAGTTGGGGGTCTAGCGGGAGATTCGCAGATACGCAGTATTTT.

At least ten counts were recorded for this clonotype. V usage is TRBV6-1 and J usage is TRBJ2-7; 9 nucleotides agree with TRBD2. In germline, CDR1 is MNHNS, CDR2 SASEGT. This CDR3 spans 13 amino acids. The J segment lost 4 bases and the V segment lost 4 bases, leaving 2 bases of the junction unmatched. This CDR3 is CASSATSGYEQYF. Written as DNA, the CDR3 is TGTGCCAGCAGTGCCACTAGCGGGTACGAGCAGTACTTC.

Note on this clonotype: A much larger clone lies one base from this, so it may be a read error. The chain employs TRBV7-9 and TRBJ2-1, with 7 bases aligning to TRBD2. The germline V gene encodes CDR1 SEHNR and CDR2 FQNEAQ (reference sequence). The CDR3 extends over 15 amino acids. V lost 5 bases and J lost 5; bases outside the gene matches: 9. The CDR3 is CASSLGLVENNEQFF. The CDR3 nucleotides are TGTGCCAGCAGCCTCGGACTAGTTGAGAACAATGAGCAGTTCTTC. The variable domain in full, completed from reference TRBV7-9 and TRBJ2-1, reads DTGVSQNPRHKITKRGQNVTFRCDPISEHNRLYWYRQTLGQGPEFLTYFQNEAQLEKSRLLSDRFSAERPKGSFSTLEIQRTEQGDSAMYLCASSLGLVENNEQFFGPGTRLTVL.

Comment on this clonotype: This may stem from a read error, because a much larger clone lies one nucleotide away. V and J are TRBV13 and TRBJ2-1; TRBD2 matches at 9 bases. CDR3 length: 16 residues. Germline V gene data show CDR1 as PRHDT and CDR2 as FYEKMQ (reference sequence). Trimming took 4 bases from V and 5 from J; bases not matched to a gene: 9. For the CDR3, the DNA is TGTGCCAGCAGCTCTACTAGCGGGCCTGCTCACAATGAGCAGTTCTTC. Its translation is CASSSTSGPAHNEQFF.

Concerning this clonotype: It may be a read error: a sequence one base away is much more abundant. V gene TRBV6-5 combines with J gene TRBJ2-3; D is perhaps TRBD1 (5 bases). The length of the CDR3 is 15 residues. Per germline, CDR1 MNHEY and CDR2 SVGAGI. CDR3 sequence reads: CASSADLVETDAQYF. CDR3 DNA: TGTGCCAGCAGTGCCGACCTTGTGGAGACAGATGCGCAGTATTTT.

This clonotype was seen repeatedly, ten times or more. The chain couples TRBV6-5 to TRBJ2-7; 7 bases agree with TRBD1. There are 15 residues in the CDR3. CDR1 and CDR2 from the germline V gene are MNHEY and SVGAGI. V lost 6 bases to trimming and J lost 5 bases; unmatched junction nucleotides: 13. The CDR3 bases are TGTGCCAGCAGCCGATGGGGACAGTCGCCCCACGAGCAGTACTTC. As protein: CASSRWGQSPHEQYF.

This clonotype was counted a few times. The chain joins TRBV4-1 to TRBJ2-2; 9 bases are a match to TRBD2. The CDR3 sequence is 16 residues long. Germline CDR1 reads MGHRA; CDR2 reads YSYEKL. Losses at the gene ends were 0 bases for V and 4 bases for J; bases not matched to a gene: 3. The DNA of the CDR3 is TGCGCCAGCAGCCAAGATGGTAGCGGGGGCACCGGGGAGCTGTTTTTT. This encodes CASSQDGSGGTGELFF.

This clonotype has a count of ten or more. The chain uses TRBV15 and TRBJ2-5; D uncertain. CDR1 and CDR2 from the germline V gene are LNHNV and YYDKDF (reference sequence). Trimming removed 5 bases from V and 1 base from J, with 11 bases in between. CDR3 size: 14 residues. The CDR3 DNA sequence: TGTGCCACCAGCTGGACCGAAGTCCAAGAGACCCAGTACTTC. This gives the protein CATSWTEVQETQYF.

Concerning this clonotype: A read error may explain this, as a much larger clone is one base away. The DNA of the CDR3 is TGTGCCAGCTCCAATGAGGGCCGAAGCAATCCGCCCCAGCATTTT. Translated: CASSNEGRSNPPQHF. This chain uses TRBV19 with TRBJ1-5; D is ambiguous. This CDR3 has 15 amino acids. Germline V lookup: CDR1 LNHDA, CDR2 SQIVND (reference sequence).

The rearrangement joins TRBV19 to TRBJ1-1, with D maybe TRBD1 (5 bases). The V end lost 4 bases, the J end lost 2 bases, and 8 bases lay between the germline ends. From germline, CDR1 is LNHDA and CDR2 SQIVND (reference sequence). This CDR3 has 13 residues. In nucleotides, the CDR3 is TGTGCCAGTAGTAGACAGCCCAACACTGAAGCTTTCTTT. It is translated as CASSRQPNTEAFF.

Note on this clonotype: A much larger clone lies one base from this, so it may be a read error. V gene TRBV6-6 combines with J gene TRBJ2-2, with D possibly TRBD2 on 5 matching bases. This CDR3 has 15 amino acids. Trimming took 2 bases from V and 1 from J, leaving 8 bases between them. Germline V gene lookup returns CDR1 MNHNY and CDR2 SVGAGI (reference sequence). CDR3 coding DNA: TGTGCCAGCAGTTACAACGGGGTGAACACCGGGGAGCTGTTTTTT. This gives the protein CASSYNGVNTGELFF.

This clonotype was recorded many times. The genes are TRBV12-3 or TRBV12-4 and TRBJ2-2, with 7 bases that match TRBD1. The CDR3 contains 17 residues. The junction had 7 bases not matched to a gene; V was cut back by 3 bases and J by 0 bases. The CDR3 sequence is CASSFRIGTANTGELFF. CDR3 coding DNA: TGTGCCAGCAGTTTTCGGATCGGGACAGCGAACACCGGGGAGCTGTTTTTT.

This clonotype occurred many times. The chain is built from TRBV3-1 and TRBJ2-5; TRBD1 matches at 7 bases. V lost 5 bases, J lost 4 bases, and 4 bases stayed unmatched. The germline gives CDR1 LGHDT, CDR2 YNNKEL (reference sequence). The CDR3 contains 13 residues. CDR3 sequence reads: CASSETGLETQYF. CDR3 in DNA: TGTGCCAGCAGCGAGACAGGGCTAGAGACCCAGTACTTC.

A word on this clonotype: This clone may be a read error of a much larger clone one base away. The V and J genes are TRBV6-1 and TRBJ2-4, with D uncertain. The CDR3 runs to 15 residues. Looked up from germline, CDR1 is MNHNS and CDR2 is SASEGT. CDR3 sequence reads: CANSENWVAKNIQYF. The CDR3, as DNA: TGTGCCAACAGTGAAAATTGGGTAGCCAAAAACATTCAGTACTTC.

CDR3 sequence: CATSDRWTPGGTDTQYF. CDR3 bases: TGTGCCACCAGTGACCGTTGGACGCCTGGTGGCACAGATACGCAGTATTTT. The J gene is TRBJ2-3, the V gene TRBV24-1, with D hard to call. The CDR3 consists of 17 residues. The germline V gene encodes CDR1 KGHDR and CDR2 SFDVKD. Trimming removed 4 bases at V and 1 base at J, with 17 bases between.

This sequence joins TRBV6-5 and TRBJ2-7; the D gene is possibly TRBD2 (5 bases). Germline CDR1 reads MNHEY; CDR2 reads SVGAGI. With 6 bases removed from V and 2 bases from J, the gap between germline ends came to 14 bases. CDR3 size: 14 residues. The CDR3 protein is CASRVSGLAYEQYF. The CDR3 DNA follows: TGTGCCAGCAGGGTATCCGGACTTGCCTACGAGCAGTACTTC.